The subject of this entry is one T cell receptor (beta chain). The table lists this clone with a count of one. Its antigen target is currently unknown. No base quality information exists; no much larger clone differs at one position. The cohort comprised hundreds of healthy bone marrow donors. All cohort members were sampled while nominally healthy, although unrecorded immune exposures were likely present. The donor tested CMV seronegative, placing the donor among the roughly 350 seronegative members of the cohort. A peripheral blood sample was provided by each donor, and peripheral blood mononuclear cells were used for TCR beta sequencing. Genomic DNA was extracted from the blood cell samples with the Qiagen DNeasy Blood Extraction Kit. V is cut by 2 bases and J by 4 bases, and the space between the germline ends is 12 bases. CDR1 and CDR2 were assigned from the germline V gene as MGHRA and YSYEKL. From cysteine to phenylalanine, the CDR3 is 14 amino acids long. Of all the DNA, just the CDR3 is kept, 42 bases in frame from base 1.

Library generation was performed with the immunoSEQ multiplex PCR assay. A mixture of 60 forward primers for TCR Vbeta segments and 13 reverse primers for TCR Jbeta segments was used in the multiplex PCR. A multiplex PCR assay on genomic DNA amplified the CDR3 region of rearranged TCR beta genes. Amplified TCR beta libraries were sequenced as 87-base-pair reads on the Illumina HiSeq System. In the authors' own workflow: Across the 640 or so repertoires, a later analysis counted 80 million or so unique TCR beta chains, roughly 11 million of which were shared by at least two donors. A nearest-neighbor algorithm error-corrected the raw reads and collapsed the reads into unique sequences, merging closely related sequences to remove PCR and sequencing errors. Alignment of CDR3 sequences to IMGT reference sequences was used to assign V, D and J gene segments. For a sequence to be retained, a match of at least six nucleotides to both a V gene segment and a J gene segment was required. A rearrangement counted as productive if the CDR3 had no stop codons and remained in frame with V and J, and every other rearrangement counted as non-productive. CDR3 was defined according to IMGT convention as the region running from the second conserved V-encoded cysteine to the conserved J-encoded phenylalanine. Sequences without an unambiguous match to a single V gene segment were excluded from the earlier analysis of approximately 560 of the donors. In an earlier analysis of 500 to 750 of the donors, V segments were called functional above 56.7% productive rearrangements and were called segregating when the between-donor standard deviation exceeded 5%. A statistical classification framework was developed to diagnose cytomegalovirus status using the catalog of TCR beta chain sequences. A later analysis assigned V and J genes by comparing TCR nucleotide sequences with IMGT/GENE-DB human TR gene sequences. In a later analysis, CDR3 sequences and most-parsimonious VDJ recombination scenarios were assigned using the TCRdist pipeline. In a later analysis, each TCR beta chain was defined by its CDR3 amino acid sequence together with its V-gene family, and reads without a unique V-gene family were excluded. A later analysis removed several hundred highly shared, low-generation-probability nucleotide sequences to deal with suspected cross-contamination and a sequencing artifact. For each public chain, a later analysis derived a clonal expansion index from normalized ranks of inferred template counts within each repertoire. In a later analysis, generation probabilities were computed with a VDJ recombination model fitted to out-of-frame rearrangements, and the resulting probabilities were checked against IGoR. In a later analysis, TCR-TCR, TCR-HLA and TCR-CMV co-occurrence was scored with hypergeometric tests, and a repertoire-size bias correction was applied to TCR pairs. To estimate false discovery rates, a later analysis permuted the HLA or CMV assignments 20 times. In a later analysis, co-occurring TCRs were grouped with DBSCAN, and TCRdist sequence similarity was added when clustering was performed within HLA-allele-positive subsets. For co-occurrence clustering, repertoires with fewer than 30,000 or more than 120,000 public chains were excluded, along with five or six repertoires with anomalous nucleotide sharing. This is the immuneACCESS table as TCRdb keeps it, with only in-frame sequences that have V and J called. A part of the clones is gone; compared with another copy, unresolved V genes explain less than half, and the rest is unexplained. The V and J calls and the clone size are those of that table, but D and trimming were determined from the DNA. This sample has 150,000 or so clones in its table, and roughly 74% of those were observed once. In total, the top ten clones hold about 2.8% of the sample.

The sample comes from a study of cytomegalovirus exposure and HLA in healthy donors (dated 2017 in TCRdb). Looking at the study overall: In an earlier analysis of approximately 640 of the donors, about 260 Gb of sequence data and 90 million to 120 million unique TCR beta sequences from roughly 190 million T cells were reported. Every discovery cohort repertoire had been produced on one sequencing platform. To study patterns of TCR occurrence, a later analysis re-analyzed previously published TCR beta repertoires from 666 donors and added high-resolution HLA genotyping. An early release covering just under 650 HLA-typed donors comprised approximately 290 gigabases of sequencing data and 65 million to 100 million unique TCR sequences. Using immunosequencing, the study profiled T cell repertoires from about 650 subjects and related those repertoires to cytomegalovirus serostatus. High-throughput TCR immunosequencing, statistical association of individual TCRs with disease status, and machine learning were combined to predict cytomegalovirus infection status. Along with the approximately 650-subject first cohort, a separate validation cohort of about 110 different subjects was used. Among the roughly 390 genotyped donors, about 83% belonged to the genetic ancestry cluster associated with self-reported Caucasian donors. The later analysis used no new phenotypic data to find candidate immune exposures, relying instead on TCR beta sequences and their occurrence across donors. HLA typing included class I and class II loci at four-digit resolution. A later genetic analysis took genome-wide SNP genotypes for about 65% of the 666 donors and used that subset as a discovery cohort. In an earlier analysis of 500 to 650 of the donors, high-throughput TCR beta sequencing was used to judge whether each TCR beta V gene segment behaved as functional or pseudogenic. Among over 350 genotyped donors of the cohort, an average of approximately 240,000 unique TCR beta nucleotide sequences were sequenced per donor, roughly a sixth of them non-productive. Roughly 5 DR-DQ haplotypes were handled as single units for association and clustering because linkage in the cohort was strong. The number of donors typed differed by locus, with 629-630 for A, B, C, DRB1 and DQB1, about 500 for DQA1, 606 for DPA1, and around 460 for DPB1. The study aimed to test whether cataloging public T cell receptors could reveal signatures of past pathogen exposure. Donor age, sex, ethnicity and CMV serostatus were compiled together with the repertoire data.

Study-level results and caveats: In a later analysis, TCR association rates were found to vary across HLA loci, with the most associated TCRs seen for DRB1 alleles and the fewest for HLA-C alleles. Only TCR beta chains were sequenced in this cohort, and the absence of alpha or paired-chain data limited detectable features. A later analysis found that HLA-associated TCR beta chains were more clonally expanded and had lower generation probabilities than equally common non-associated chains. Sequencing depth was assumed to be roughly uniform across donors in the presence/absence analyses, though that assumption may not hold. Linkage disequilibrium might explain the correlated functional status among segregating V segments, but an unknown experimental factor could not be ruled out. In a later genetic analysis, a missense DCLRE1C variant was associated with V-gene and J-gene trimming of TCR beta chains, and the association was replicated in an independent cohort. Several of the top co-occurrence clusters appeared to be linked to parvovirus B19, influenza, CMV and Epstein-Barr virus, according to a later analysis. Some IMGT-functional V segments, including TRBV6-2 and TRBV6-3, could not be distinguished by the 87-base-pair reads and were therefore excluded. Cytomegalovirus status was reported to be diagnosed by the classifier with high specificity and sensitivity in both the original and validation cohorts. A later genetic analysis reported fewer N-insertions in productive TCRs among donors in an Asian-associated ancestry cluster than the approximately 670-donor mean. In vitro tests confirmed that a few of the cytomegalovirus-associated TCR beta chains recognize cytomegalovirus antigens. Because counts were too low, some 16 rarely observed V segments, including chromosome 9 orphons, were excluded from the earlier analysis of roughly 580 of the donors. It was suggested by the authors that the approach could potentially be generalized to other disease states and immunological phenotypes. Broadly in line with IMGT annotations, most TCR beta V segments showed up in productive rearrangements about 87% or about 30% of the time in an earlier analysis of about 500 of the donors. Assigning TCR associations to individual alleles was difficult when HLA alleles, especially DR and DQ, strongly co-occurred. A further reported finding was that TCR beta sequences accurately predicted the HLA-A and HLA-B alleles for most subjects in the first cohort. A total of 150 or so TCR beta chains were listed by the study as associated with cytomegalovirus. A later analysis found that most CMV-associated TCR beta chains appeared HLA-restricted, with HLA associations seemingly driven largely by CMV exposure. Because HLA typing was missing for some donors at each locus, association tests included only the typed subset. The sequencing pipeline was judged likely to have produced a cluster of highly shared sequence variants as a technical artifact. In a later analysis, 16,951 TCR beta sequences were associated with specific HLA alleles at a false discovery rate of 0.05. Immune exposure information for the cohort was limited to CMV serostatus. While some public TCRs were present in many individuals, most TCR sequences turned up only very rarely across donors.

Rearrangement joined TRBV4-1 to TRBJ2-7, with a weak D call of TRBD1 (6 bases match). Sequenced sample: PBMCs. The receptor's source is a man aged 18 to 29 in good health and CMV-seronegative. The DNA sequence is TGCGCCAGCAGCCAATCCGGGACACTGTACGAGCAGTACTTC. Translated, it gives CASSQSGTLYEQYF.